Described below is a single T cell receptor (beta chain) sequence and its context. CDR3 size: 15 residues. Germline CDR1 and CDR2: LGHNA and YNFKEQ. The V end was cut by 5 bases, the J end by 7 bases, with 17 bases between. These data are taken from a study of T cell changes during pregnancy in multiple sclerosis. The table came from immunoSEQ multiplex PCR; TCRdb's copy has only in-frame clones and leaves some out. The data contain 50,000 to 65,000 clones, approximately 90% of them singletons. The material was CD4+ T cells from peripheral blood mononuclear cells, obtained in the first trimester of pregnancy. The V call is TRBV4-2, the J call TRBJ1-4; tentative D call: TRBD1 (5 bases). The origin of this receptor is a female donor with multiple sclerosis, enrolled in a pregnancy study. This CDR3 reads CASSSQTDRPEKLFF. The CDR3 region has the DNA TGTGCCAGCAGCTCCCAGACAGACCGACCTGAAAAACTGTTTTTT.